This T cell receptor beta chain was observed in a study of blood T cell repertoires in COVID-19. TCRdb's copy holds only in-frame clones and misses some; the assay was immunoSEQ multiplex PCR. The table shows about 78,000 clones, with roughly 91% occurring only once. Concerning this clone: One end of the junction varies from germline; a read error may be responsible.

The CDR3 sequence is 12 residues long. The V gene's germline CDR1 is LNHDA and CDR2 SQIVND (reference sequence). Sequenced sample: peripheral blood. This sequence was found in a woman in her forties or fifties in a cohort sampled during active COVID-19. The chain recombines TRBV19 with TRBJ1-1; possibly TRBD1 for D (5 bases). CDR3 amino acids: CASTGEAGEAFF. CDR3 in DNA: TGTGCGAGTACGGGGGAAGCGGGGGAAGCTTTCTTT.